This TCR beta chain is drawn from a study of cytomegalovirus exposure and HLA in healthy donors. Trimming shortened V by 5 bases and J by 0 bases, and 8 bases separated the two germline ends. Germline V lookup: CDR1 MNHEY, CDR2 SMNVEV (reference sequence). The CDR3 sequence is 14 residues long. Only in-frame clones appear in the TCRdb table, and some are missing; sequencing was by immunoSEQ multiplex PCR. The table shows under 250,000 clones, with more than 75% occurring only once. The clonotype originates from a woman aged 18-29 years in good health and CMV-seropositive. Specimen: PBMCs. V gene TRBV27 combines with J gene TRBJ1-3; D is perhaps TRBD1 (6 bases). The CDR3 loop reads CASSIQGSGNTIYF. The CDR3 DNA reads TGTGCCAGCAGTATACAGGGCTCTGGAAACACCATATATTTT.